Listed here is a single TCR beta chain. The antigen this receptor binds is unknown. No base-level quality is on record; no much larger clone is a single base apart. The sample's treatment or condition label is to be understood as: allogeneic hematopoietic cell transplantation with graft depleted of TCRalphabeta T cells and CD19 B cells. Transplant recipients were children who received TCRalphabeta/CD19-depleted allogeneic hematopoietic cell grafts. The receptor library was made with PCR. The sequencing machine was an Illumina HiSeq 2500. To normalize quantification of the TCRbeta repertoire, the TCR libraries were built with molecular barcoding that relied on unique molecular identifiers. The public reads were reprocessed in TCRdb via fastp at Q25 and MiXCR, keeping in-frame beta chains. Rows are combined by CDR3 protein, so each entry shows the most common genes and DNA. Present in this sample are around 960,000 distinct CDR3 sequences, about 31% of which were seen just once. 28% of the sample lies in the top ten.

These data belong to a study of T-cell reconstitution after alpha-beta-depleted transplantation in children (dated by TCRdb to the mid-2010s). A note on the overall study: Using TCR repertoire profiling, the study followed T-cell immune reconstitution in a quantitative way in children after TCRalphabeta/CD19-depleted allogeneic hematopoietic cell transplantation. Overall study outcomes, separate from this receptor: In some patients, the high TCRbeta diversity seen at day 60 was put down to recipient T cells and intrathymic progenitors that had survived conditioning. About two months after transplant, the apparently early recovery of alphabetaT-cell counts reportedly depended on just several hundred clones that had expanded rapidly and came from non-depleted graft cells. Over the following months the frequencies of hyperexpanded clones went down, and after one year T-cell counts and TCRbeta diversity were mostly credited to newly produced T cells.

V sheds 2 bases and J sheds 5 bases, leaving 13 bases between their ends. CDR3 length: 14 amino acids, cysteine to phenylalanine. CDR3 DNA is the only sequence kept; it has 42 bases, read in frame from the first base. As encoded in the germline V gene, CDR1 is SGHVS while CDR2 is FQNEAQ. Recombination linked TRBV7-8 to TRBJ2-7; TRBD2 is a possible D gene, resting on 6 matching bases. Sequencing used PBMCs, mostly from graft donor cells, obtained 360 days after TCRalphabeta/CD19-depleted stem cell transplant. The clonotype originates from a boy less than two years old who had a stem cell transplant for SCID, so the T cells may come from the graft donor. The CDR3: CASSLWEAKDEQYF. The nucleotide sequence reads TGTGCCAGCAGCTTATGGGAGGCTAAGGACGAGCAGTACTTC. Supplemented by the reference TRBV7-8 and TRBJ2-7 proteins around the CDR3, the complete variable domain is GAGVSQSPRYKVAKRGQDVALRCDPISGHVSLFWYQQALGQGPEFLTYFQNEAQLDKSGLPSDRFFAERPEGSVSTLKIQRTQQEDSAVYLCASSLWEAKDEQYFGPGTRLTVT.